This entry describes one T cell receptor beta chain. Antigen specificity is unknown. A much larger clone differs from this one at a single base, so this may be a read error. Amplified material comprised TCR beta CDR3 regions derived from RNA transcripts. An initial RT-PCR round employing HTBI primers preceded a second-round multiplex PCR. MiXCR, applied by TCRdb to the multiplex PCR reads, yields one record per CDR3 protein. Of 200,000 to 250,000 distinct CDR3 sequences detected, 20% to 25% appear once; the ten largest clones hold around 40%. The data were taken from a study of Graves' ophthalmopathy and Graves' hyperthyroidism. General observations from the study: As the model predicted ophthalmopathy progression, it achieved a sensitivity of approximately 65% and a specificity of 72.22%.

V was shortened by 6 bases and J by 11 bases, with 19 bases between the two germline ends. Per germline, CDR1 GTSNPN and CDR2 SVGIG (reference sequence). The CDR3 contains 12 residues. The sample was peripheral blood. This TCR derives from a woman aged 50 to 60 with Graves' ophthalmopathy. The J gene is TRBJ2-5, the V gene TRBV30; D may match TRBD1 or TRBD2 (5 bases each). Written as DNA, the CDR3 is TGTGCCTGCGGGGCACTTTGGGGGATTCAGTACTTC. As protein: CACGALWGIQYF. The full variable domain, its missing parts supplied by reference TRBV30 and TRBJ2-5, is SQTIHQWPATLVQPVGSPLSLECTVEGTSNPNLYWYRQAAGRGLQLLFYSVGIGQISSEVPQNLSASRPQDRQFILSSKKLLLSDSGFYLCACGALWGIQYFGPGTRLLVL.